This T cell receptor (beta chain) is drawn from a study of vaccination and CD4 T cells after COVID-19. Looking at the study overall: The BNT162b2 or mRNA-1273 vaccine was given to participants in two doses. Median draw time for post-COVID samples was 101 days post-diagnosis (range 35 to 161). Study-wide points: Spike mono-reactivity marked 304 of 307 vaccine-specific clones in convalescent patients.

On this clonotype: Its matching antigen is unknown.

The time point is: late sampling 161 to 241 days after vaccination in a few convalescent patients. Treatment specified: roughly ten-day PBMC culture with coronavirus spike peptide pools or control peptides (ViraFEST assay). The study sequenced cultured CD4+ T cell DNA using the Oncomine TCR Beta short-read assay. MiXCR was run by TCRdb on the PCR reads, yielding one entry per CDR3 protein. The table shows 15,000 to 20,000 distinct CDR3 sequences, with about 51% occurring only once. CDR3 length: 14 amino acids. Germline CDR1 is KGHSH and CDR2 is LQKENI. The trim removed 3 bases at V and 3 bases at J, leaving 3 bases unmatched.

Specimen: CD4+ T cells from blood, cultured in vitro, collected about 7 months after SARS-CoV-2 vaccination. J is TRBJ1-1 and V is TRBV18; 8 nucleotides match TRBD1. This sequence was found in a human donor who had recovered from COVID-19. In DNA, the CDR3 is TGTGCCAGCTCACCTATACAGGGGGACACTGAAGCTTTCTTT. Amino acid sequence: CASSPIQGDTEAFF.